The 27 T cell receptor beta chains presented below share a single source sample, sequenced in a study of identical twins. TCRdb ran MiXCR on the 5' RACE reads and lists one entry per CDR3 protein. The table has hundreds of thousands of distinct CDR3 sequences, about 7.5% seen once. These data also formed part of another study, on yellow fever vaccine responses in identical twins.

Sequencing was done on a sample of memory (CD45RO+) T cells sorted from blood. Receptor source: a woman between 18 and 29 years old in good health.

To note about this clonotype: At one boundary the junction diverges from the germline segment, which might be a read error. This chain joins TRBV19 and TRBJ2-2; 9 bases map to TRBD2. The germline CDR1 and CDR2 sequences are LNHDA and SQIVND (reference sequence). This CDR3 has 13 residues. CDR3 region: CASRTSGPGELVF. DNA of the CDR3: TGCGCCAGTAGAACTAGCGGGCCCGGGGAGCTGGTTTTT.

This clonotype was counted only a few times. This chain links TRBV20-1 with TRBJ2-3; D not resolved. CDR1 DFQATT and CDR2 SNEGSKA come from the germline V gene (reference sequence). Trimming shortened V by 1 base and J by 1 base, and 9 bases separated the two germline ends. The CDR3 is 14 residues long. CDR3 bases: TGCAGTGCTAGAGGCCTGATGGGCACAGATACGCAGTATTTT. Translation: CSARGLMGTDTQYF.

The rearrangement uses TRBV3-1 and TRBJ1-5; a weak D match, TRBD1 (5 bases). The V end was cut by 2 bases, the J end by 6 bases, with 8 bases between. CDR1 LGHDT and CDR2 YNNKEL come from the germline V gene (reference sequence). The CDR3 contains 13 residues. The CDR3 reads CASSQKRGQPQHF. The CDR3 DNA reads as TGTGCCAGCAGCCAAAAGAGGGGTCAGCCCCAGCATTTT.

This clonotype was detected ten times or more. The V gene is TRBV6-5, the J gene TRBJ2-3; TRBD2 agrees at 10 bases. Germline values: CDR1 MNHEY, CDR2 SVGAGI. The CDR3 runs to 16 residues. Trimming at V came to 2 bases and at J to 2 bases, leaving 4 bases not matched to a gene. The CDR3 region is CASSYVLAGDTDTQYF. As DNA, the CDR3 is TGTGCCAGCAGTTACGTCCTAGCGGGAGACACAGATACGCAGTATTTT.

The chain uses TRBV20-1 and TRBJ2-7; 8 bases map to TRBD1. Germline values: CDR1 DFQATT, CDR2 SNEGSKA (reference sequence). The CDR3 has 14 residues. Trimming cost V 3 bases and J 2 bases; bases outside gene matches: 6. The CDR3 is CSASRSGGAYEQYF. In nucleotides, the CDR3 is TGCAGTGCTAGTAGGTCAGGGGGCGCCTACGAGCAGTACTTC.

This clonotype was observed at least ten times. The chain combines TRBV7-2 with TRBJ2-1; 7 nucleotides line up with TRBD1. V trimming: 8 bases; J trimming: 2 bases; junction bases outside the gene matches: 3. CDR3 length: 13 residues. Germline CDR1 reads SGHTA; CDR2 reads FQGNSA. In DNA form, the CDR3 reads TGTGCCAGCGCAGGACAGGCCTACAATGAGCAGTTCTTC. Its protein product is CASAGQAYNEQFF.

This clonotype has more than one count but fewer than ten. The chain is built from TRBV5-4 and TRBJ2-1, with D hard to call. The CDR3 consists of 11 residues. The V gene's germline CDR1 is SGHNT and CDR2 YYREEE (reference sequence). V was trimmed by 4 bases and J by 6 bases, leaving 5 bases between them. The CDR3 DNA reads TGTGCCAGCAGCGCAGCCAATGAGCAGTTCTTC. Its protein product is CASSAANEQFF. Variable domain in full (rest from reference TRBV5-4 and TRBJ2-1): ETGVTQSPTHLIKTRGQQVTLRCSSQSGHNTVSWYQQALGQGPQFIFQYYREEENGRGNFPPRFSGLQFPNYSSELNVNALELDDSALYLCASSAANEQFFGPGTRLTVL.

This clonotype was seen a few times. The chain employs TRBV7-8 and TRBJ2-5; D ambiguous. The V end lost 1 base, the J end lost 5 bases, and 11 bases lay between the germline ends. The CDR3 consists of 14 residues. The germline CDR1 and CDR2 sequences are SGHVS and FQNEAQ. CDR3 region: CASSLVRRDETQYF. The CDR3 DNA sequence: TGTGCCAGCAGCTTAGTACGTCGCGATGAGACCCAGTACTTC.

This chain uses TRBV10-2 with TRBJ2-1; 9 bases line up with TRBD2. In germline, CDR1 is WSHSY, CDR2 SAAADI. With V trimmed by 9 bases and J by 9 bases, 12 bases remained unmatched. CDR3 length equals 14 residues. Here the CDR3 reads CASRKAGGRGEQFF. CDR3 coding DNA: TGCGCCAGTAGAAAGGCGGGGGGGAGGGGTGAGCAGTTCTTC.

This chain joins TRBV14 and TRBJ2-7; no firm D call. Germline assignment: CDR1 SGHDN and CDR2 FVKESK. V was pared by 2 bases and J by 2 bases, with 13 bases between. This CDR3 comprises 15 residues. In DNA, the CDR3 is TGTGCCAGCAGCCAAACGACCCATGTCCCCTACGAGCAGTACTTC. Amino acids: CASSQTTHVPYEQYF.

This clonotype was counted a few times. This chain joins TRBV12-3 or TRBV12-4 and TRBJ1-5; 9 bases are shared with TRBD1. V gave up 4 bases and J gave up 3 bases; unmatched junction bases: 4. The CDR3 totals 15 residues. CDR3 nucleotide sequence: TGTGCCAGCAGTTCGGGACAGGGCGACAATCAGCCCCAGCATTTT. It specifies CASSSGQGDNQPQHF.

This clonotype was counted at least ten times. The genes are TRBV5-1 and TRBJ2-3, with TRBD2 matching over 9 bases. The CDR3 covers 15 residues. The V gene end was trimmed by 4 bases and the J gene end by 0 bases; junction bases not matched to a gene: 3. Germline assignment: CDR1 SGHRS and CDR2 YFSETQ. As DNA, the CDR3 is TGCGCCAGCAGCGTAGCGGGAGTGAGCACAGATACGCAGTATTTT. The encoded protein is CASSVAGVSTDTQYF.

Ten or more counts support this clonotype. V and J are TRBV28 and TRBJ2-7, with TRBD2 identical over 12 bases. Germline CDR1 and CDR2: MDHEN and SYDVKM. V trimming: 6 bases; J trimming: 5 bases; junction bases outside the gene matches: 17. The CDR3 contains 18 residues. The CDR3 sequence is CASSKIGLAGGALNEQYF. CDR3 coding DNA: TGTGCCAGCAGCAAAATTGGGCTAGCGGGGGGGGCTCTGAACGAGCAGTACTTC.

As to this clonotype: One end of the junction does not line up with germline, which may come from a read error. V and J are TRBV2 and TRBJ2-4; D uncertain. The CDR3 loop spans 17 amino acids. CDR1 and CDR2 (germline): SNHLY, FYNNEI. The CDR3: CASRELIWTDAKNIQYF. Written as DNA, the CDR3 is TGTGCCAGCCGTGAATTAATCTGGACCGACGCCAAAAACATTCAGTACTTC.

Many counts were recorded for this clonotype. The chain couples TRBV29-1 to TRBJ2-1, with D possibly matching TRBD2 (6 bases). V gave up 5 bases and J gave up 3 bases, with 20 bases separating them. The CDR3 spans 16 residues. Germline loops: CDR1 SQVTM, CDR2 ANQGSEA. Written as DNA, the CDR3 is TGCAGCGTTCGAAAAACGGGGGAAGGAAACTACAATGAGCAGTTCTTC. This codes for CSVRKTGEGNYNEQFF.

The CDR3 bases are TGTGCCAGCAGGGAACAGACAGTCGCGAACACCGGGGAGCTGTTTTTT. It specifies CASREQTVANTGELFF. The rearrangement links TRBV6-1 to TRBJ2-2; tentatively, D is TRBD1 (5 bases). The germline gives CDR1 MNHNS, CDR2 SASEGT. The V end lost 6 bases, the J end lost 0 bases, and 14 bases lay between the germline ends. The CDR3 sequence is 16 residues long.

This clonotype was found many times. The chain links TRBV15 to TRBJ2-3; weak D call: TRBD1 (5 bases). Trimming left V 0 bases short and J 4 bases short, with 14 bases between. CDR1 is LNHNV and CDR2 is YYDKDF in the germline V gene (reference sequence). The CDR3 contains 16 residues. CDR3 nucleotides: TGTGCCACCAGCAGAGATCTCCAAAGGGGCGCAGATACGCAGTATTTT. Its translation is CATSRDLQRGADTQYF.

The V and J genes are TRBV12-3 or TRBV12-4 and TRBJ2-2, with 7 bases that match TRBD1. V shed 3 bases and J 8 bases; nucleotides not matched to a gene: 9. The CDR3 contains 15 residues. The CDR3 region has the DNA TGTGCCAGCAGTTTTGATACAGGGGCTGGGGGGGAGCTGTTTTTT. As protein: CASSFDTGAGGELFF.

In its sample, this clonotype was seen many times. The chain links TRBV4-2 to TRBJ2-7; 9 positions match TRBD2. The CDR3 is 16 amino acids. The ends lost 0 bases at V and 2 bases at J; junction bases unmatched: 5. Germline CDR1 and CDR2: LGHNA and YNFKEQ. Here the CDR3 reads CASSQEGGGGAYEQYF. CDR3 nucleotides: TGTGCCAGCAGCCAAGAAGGTGGCGGGGGGGCCTACGAGCAGTACTTC.

This clonotype has at least ten counts. The CDR3 sequence is CSVDVEVTEQFF. DNA of the CDR3: TGCAGCGTTGATGTGGAGGTCACTGAGCAGTTCTTC. The J gene is TRBJ2-1, the V gene TRBV29-1; possible D gene TRBD2, 5 bases. Germline CDR1 SQVTM, CDR2 ANQGSEA. This CDR3 comprises 12 residues. V was pared by 3 bases and J by 9 bases, with 12 bases between.

This clonotype turned up a few times. The V gene is TRBV24-1, the J gene TRBJ2-1, with TRBD2 matching over 12 bases. This CDR3 contains 15 residues. Trimming took 7 bases from V and 5 from J; bases not matched to a gene: 5. CDR1 KGHDR and CDR2 SFDVKD come from the germline V gene. The CDR3 reads CATSPLAGGDNEQFF. DNA for the CDR3: TGTGCCACCAGCCCTCTAGCGGGAGGGGACAATGAGCAGTTCTTC.

This clonotype was found many times. This sequence joins TRBV7-9 and TRBJ2-7, with TRBD1 matching 8 bases. V lost 4 bases and J lost 5; bases outside the gene matches: 1. The germline V gene has CDR1 SEHNR and CDR2 FQNEAQ (reference sequence). This CDR3 contains 12 residues. The CDR3 region is CASSSQGDEQYF. DNA for the CDR3: TGTGCCAGCAGCTCACAGGGGGACGAGCAGTACTTC.

Remarks on this clonotype: This may come from a read error, since a much larger clone is one base off. The chain carries TRBV29-1 and TRBJ2-5; 8 bases agree with TRBD1. Germline CDR1 is SQVTM and CDR2 is ANQGSEA. The CDR3 is 16 amino acids. V lost 7 bases and J lost 5; bases outside the gene matches: 18. The CDR3 bases are TGCAGCGCTGCGGTGGTTGGACAGGGACGCCCCGAGACCCAGTACTTC. As protein: CSAAVVGQGRPETQYF.

This clonotype was seen repeatedly, ten times or more. V and J are TRBV27 and TRBJ2-7; 10 bases match TRBD1. The CDR3 totals 16 residues. Unmatched junction bases numbered 8, after V lost 4 bases and J lost 2 bases. CDR1 and CDR2 (germline): MNHEY, SMNVEV (reference sequence). This chain's CDR3 is CASSSPGGTGAYEQYF. As DNA, the CDR3 is TGTGCCAGCAGTTCACCCGGCGGGACAGGGGCCTACGAGCAGTACTTC.

The CDR3 protein is CSVFGQTITEAFF. CDR3 sequence (DNA): TGCAGTGTTTTCGGACAGACGATCACTGAAGCTTTCTTT. The chain has TRBV20-1 and TRBJ1-1; a possible D gene is TRBD1 (6 bases). Germline CDR1 DFQATT, CDR2 SNEGSKA (reference sequence). This CDR3 contains 13 residues. V was clipped by 7 bases and J by 4 bases, with 16 bases between them.

The rearrangement uses TRBV3-1 and TRBJ1-2; TRBD1 matches 9 bases. Germline V gene sequence: CDR1 LGHDT, CDR2 YNNKEL (reference sequence). V lost 7 bases to trimming and J lost 4 bases; unmatched junction nucleotides: 10. The CDR3 runs 15 residues. CDR3 amino acids: CASNHATGGSYGYTF. DNA of the CDR3: TGTGCCAGCAACCACGCGACAGGGGGTAGCTATGGCTACACCTTC. The complete variable domain, with remaining parts taken from reference TRBV3-1 and TRBJ1-2, reads DTAVSQTPKYLVTQMGNDKSIKCEQNLGHDTMYWYKQDSKKFLKIMFSYNNKELIINETVPNRFSPKSPDKAHLNLHINSLELGDSAVYFCASNHATGGSYGYTFGSGTRLTVV.

This clonotype was found a few times. The J gene is TRBJ2-3, the V gene TRBV20-1; 8 bases align to TRBD2. V shed 0 bases and J 4 bases; nucleotides not matched to a gene: 9. CDR3 size: 16 residues. Looked up from germline, CDR1 is DFQATT and CDR2 is SNEGSKA (reference sequence). This chain's CDR3 is CSARDETSDGPDTQYF. The CDR3 bases are TGCAGTGCTAGAGATGAGACTAGCGACGGCCCAGATACGCAGTATTTT.